Shown below are 24 T cell receptor beta chains from a single sample sequenced in a study of beta chain features in type 1 diabetes. The antigens of these receptors remain unknown. The sequenced template was cDNA made from the entire isolated RNA. This table comes from immunoSEQ multiplex PCR, and its TCRdb copy is limited to in-frame clones, with some not included. The sample holds hundreds of thousands of clones, around 15% seen once. Whole-study results and caveats: TCRB CDR3 length was moderately but significantly reduced in all four CD4+ subsets of Type 1 diabetes patients.

The specimen was naive CD4+ T cells from blood. The receptors stem from a man aged 18 to 35 with type 1 diabetes.

The gene calls are TRBV4-3 and TRBJ2-7; the D gene is possibly TRBD1 (5 bases). Germline CDR1 and CDR2: LGHNA and YSLEER. This CDR3 is 17 amino acids long. V lost 0 bases, J lost 6 bases, and 21 bases lay in between. CDR3 residues: CASSQDHVGAGSREQYF. CDR3 nucleotide sequence: TGCGCCAGCAGCCAAGATCATGTTGGGGCAGGCTCACGCGAGCAGTACTTC.

The rearrangement uses TRBV6-1 and TRBJ1-2; D is ambiguous. The CDR3 is 13 amino acids. Trimming removed 3 bases from V and 0 bases from J, with 5 bases in between. Looked up from germline, CDR1 is MNHNS and CDR2 is SASEGT. As DNA, the CDR3 is TGTGCCAGCAGTGACACCGCTAACTATGGCTACACCTTC. This translates into CASSDTANYGYTF.

The chain employs TRBV4-1 and TRBJ1-5, with D possibly being TRBD1 (5 bases). Germline CDR1 reads MGHRA; CDR2 reads YSYEKL. The V end lost 1 base, the J end lost 7 bases, and 14 bases lay between the germline ends. The CDR3 has 15 residues. The CDR3, as DNA: TGCGCCAGCAGCCAAGTCGGTGGCGCAGGGCAGCCCCAGCATTTT. It specifies CASSQVGGAGQPQHF.

V usage is TRBV7-9 and J usage is TRBJ2-5; TRBD1 agrees at 7 bases. There are 13 residues in the CDR3. With 4 bases clipped from V and 5 bases from J, the junction kept 4 bases outside the gene matches. Per germline, CDR1 SEHNR and CDR2 FQNEAQ (reference sequence). The CDR3 nucleotides are TGTGCCAGCAGCTCCCAGGGGGTGGAGACCCAGTACTTC. It yields the protein CASSSQGVETQYF.

The genes are TRBV29-1 and TRBJ2-1; D gene ambiguous. Trimming left V 3 bases short and J 4 bases short, with 7 bases between. The CDR3 covers 12 residues. Germline CDR1 reads SQVTM; CDR2 reads ANQGSEA. This CDR3 reads CSVDFGYNEQFF. CDR3 DNA sequence: TGCAGCGTTGATTTTGGGTACAATGAGCAGTTCTTC.

The chain recombines TRBV14 with TRBJ1-5; no definite D call. The CDR3 sequence is 15 residues long. V lost 1 base, J lost 11 bases, and 18 bases lay in between. Germline assignment: CDR1 SGHDN and CDR2 FVKESK. DNA of the CDR3: TGTGCCAGCAGCCAAGGGACTGGCCGGCAGTTTACCCAGCATTTT. It is translated as CASSQGTGRQFTQHF.

The J gene is TRBJ2-6, the V gene TRBV7-2; a possible D gene is TRBD1 (5 bases). CDR3 length: 14 amino acids. Trimming cost V 3 bases and J 3 bases, with 6 bases left between them. In germline, CDR1 is SGHTA, CDR2 FQGNSA. Written as DNA, the CDR3 is TGTGCCAGCAGCTTTGACAGTGGGGCCAACGTCCTGACTTTC. It translates to CASSFDSGANVLTF.

With regard to this clone: The sample carries other DNA sequences with the same CDR3. The chain couples TRBV5-4 to TRBJ2-3; perhaps TRBD1 as D (5 bases). V lost 0 bases to trimming and J lost 0 bases, with 5 bases between them. In germline, CDR1 is SGHNT, CDR2 YYREEE (reference sequence). The CDR3 covers 14 residues. CDR3 sequence: CASSLGGSTDTQYF. CDR3 nucleotides: TGTGCCAGCAGCTTGGGGGGCAGCACAGATACGCAGTATTTT.

This clone turned up a few times. The V and J genes are TRBV2 and TRBJ2-3; no clear D gene. Germline CDR1 reads SNHLY; CDR2 reads FYNNEI. The CDR3 is 15 amino acids. V lost 6 bases and J lost 0, with 13 bases in between. The CDR3 DNA sequence: TGTGCCAGCAGAGGCTTGAGCCCGAGCACAGATACGCAGTATTTT. It specifies CASRGLSPSTDTQYF.

This clone turned up a few times. The chain employs TRBV4-3 and TRBJ2-1, with TRBD2 matching 7 bases. V shed 0 bases and J 2 bases; nucleotides not matched to a gene: 4. There are 16 residues in the CDR3. CDR1 and CDR2 (germline): LGHNA, YSLEER. CDR3 sequence (DNA): TGCGCCAGCAGCCAAGAGAAGACTAGCCCCTACAATGAGCAGTTCTTC. It encodes CASSQEKTSPYNEQFF.

The genes are TRBV6-5 and TRBJ1-1; TRBD1 is a possible D gene (5 bases). The germline gives CDR1 MNHEY, CDR2 SVGAGI. CDR3 length equals 14 residues. V was trimmed by 5 bases and J by 3 bases, leaving 13 bases between them. The CDR3: CASSPLQGYTEAFF. CDR3 DNA sequence: TGTGCCAGCAGTCCCCTCCAGGGATACACTGAAGCTTTCTTT.

This chain connects TRBV29-1 to TRBJ2-6; D possibly corresponds to TRBD2 (7 bases). Germline loops: CDR1 SQVTM, CDR2 ANQGSEA. The CDR3 extends over 17 amino acids. With 6 bases removed from V and 0 bases from J, the gap between germline ends came to 18 bases. CDR3 bases: TGCAGCGTCATCCCCGCGGGGGCCCTCTCTGGGGCCAACGTCCTGACTTTC. It codes for CSVIPAGALSGANVLTF.

A few counts support this clone. The chain links TRBV7-2 to TRBJ1-5; D not certain. CDR3 length: 16 residues. Trimming stripped 5 bases from V and 0 bases from J, with 14 bases between. Germline values: CDR1 SGHTA, CDR2 FQGNSA. This CDR3 reads CASSLYGASSNQPQHF. The CDR3 coding sequence is TGTGCCAGCAGCCTCTACGGAGCCTCTAGCAATCAGCCCCAGCATTTT. The full variable domain, in which reference TRBV7-2 and TRBJ1-5 provide the parts outside the CDR3, is GAGVSQSPSNKVTEKGKDVELRCDPISGHTALYWYRQSLGQGLEFLIYFQGNSAPDKSGLPSDRFSAERTGGSVSTLTIQRTQQEDSAVYLCASSLYGASSNQPQHFGDGTRLSIL.

This clone came up a few times. The chain employs TRBV20-1 and TRBJ2-1; 7 nucleotides align to TRBD2. The CDR3 runs to 11 residues. Trimming removed 6 bases from V and 9 bases from J; junction bases left unmatched: 5. The germline V gene encodes CDR1 DFQATT and CDR2 SNEGSKA (reference sequence). The CDR3 DNA reads as TGCAGTGCGACTAGCCAGGGTGAGCAGTTCTTC. Translating it yields CSATSQGEQFF.

V is TRBV6-5 and J is TRBJ1-2, with 10 bases aligning to TRBD1. The V segment lost 6 bases and the J segment 4 bases; nucleotides outside the gene matches: 8. From germline, CDR1 is MNHEY and CDR2 SVGAGI. The CDR3 sequence is 15 residues long. The CDR3 region is CASRKTGGEGYGYTF. In DNA form, the CDR3 reads TGTGCCAGCAGAAAGACAGGGGGCGAGGGCTATGGCTACACCTTC.

The rearrangement joins TRBV4-1 to TRBJ1-2, with no clear D. Trimming shortened V by 4 bases and J by 4 bases, and 16 bases separated the two germline ends. CDR1 is MGHRA and CDR2 is YSYEKL in the germline V gene. The CDR3 consists of 15 residues. CDR3 region: CASSPREKGVYGYTF. CDR3 nucleotides: TGCGCCAGCAGCCCCCGGGAGAAGGGCGTCTATGGCTACACCTTC.

This clone appeared a few times. This chain uses TRBV4-3 with TRBJ2-1; 9 bases fit TRBD2. The junction had 6 bases not matched to a gene; V was cut back by 0 bases and J by 12 bases. The CDR3 has 14 residues. Germline CDR1 is LGHNA and CDR2 is YSLEER. The CDR3: CASSQDGERGVQFF. As DNA, the CDR3 is TGCGCCAGCAGCCAAGATGGGGAGCGGGGGGTGCAGTTCTTC.

This clone was picked up a small number of times. The V and J genes are TRBV7-9 and TRBJ1-5, with D hard to call. The CDR3 sequence is 14 residues long. The germline gives CDR1 SEHNR, CDR2 FQNEAQ (reference sequence). Trimming removed 5 bases at V and 1 base at J, with 9 bases between. For the CDR3, the DNA is TGTGCCAGCAGCCCTAGGTGGAGCAATCAGCCCCAGCATTTT. Amino acid sequence: CASSPRWSNQPQHF.

V gene TRBV6-5 combines with J gene TRBJ2-7; 9 nucleotides line up with TRBD1. This CDR3 spans 15 amino acids. The V segment lost 6 bases and the J segment 1 base; nucleotides outside the gene matches: 7. The germline CDR1 and CDR2 sequences are MNHEY and SVGAGI. The DNA for the CDR3 is TGTGCCAGCAGCAAAGACAGGGGGGCATCCTACGAGCAGTACTTC. This encodes CASSKDRGASYEQYF.

This chain links TRBV30 with TRBJ2-3; D is possibly TRBD2 (5 bases). The CDR3 totals 14 residues. V lost 5 bases to trimming and J lost 6 bases, with 18 bases between them. The germline CDR1 and CDR2 sequences are GTSNPN and SVGIG (reference sequence). This chain's CDR3 is CAWVPRTSRDTQYF. As DNA, the CDR3 is TGTGCCTGGGTTCCTAGGACTTCCAGGGATACGCAGTATTTT.

There are a few counts of this clone. The gene calls are TRBV4-2 and TRBJ1-6, with a weak D call TRBD1 (6 bases). V dropped 0 bases and J dropped 6 bases, with 18 bases sitting between them. In germline, CDR1 is LGHNA, CDR2 YNFKEQ. The CDR3 spans 18 residues. The CDR3: CASSQDNMGHRFNSPLHF. The CDR3 bases are TGTGCCAGCAGCCAAGATAACATGGGACACCGCTTTAATTCACCCCTCCACTTT.

The rearrangement joins TRBV7-9 to TRBJ2-1; the D gene is possibly TRBD2 (6 bases). CDR1 is SEHNR and CDR2 is FQNEAQ in the germline V gene (reference sequence). This CDR3 spans 15 amino acids. V was shortened by 4 bases and J by 9 bases, with 19 bases between the two germline ends. The CDR3 sequence: CASSYRRGPGGEQFF. CDR3 bases: TGTGCCAGCAGCTACAGGCGGGGCCCGGGCGGTGAGCAGTTCTTC.

This clone has a handful of counts. The V gene is TRBV4-1, the J gene TRBJ1-5; TRBD1 agrees at 10 bases. Germline CDR1 and CDR2: MGHRA and YSYEKL. The CDR3 length is 15 residues. The J segment lost 2 bases and the V segment lost 3 bases, leaving 1 base of the junction unmatched. The CDR3 protein is CASSQGTGGNQPQHF. For the CDR3, the DNA is TGCGCCAGCAGCCAGGGGACAGGGGGCAATCAGCCCCAGCATTTT.

This chain joins TRBV4-1 and TRBJ2-7; D is uncertain. V was clipped by 1 base and J by 3 bases, with 7 bases between them. CDR1 MGHRA and CDR2 YSYEKL come from the germline V gene. This CDR3 spans 13 amino acids. CDR3 nucleotide sequence: TGCGCCAGCAGCCAAGGGGCAGACTACGAGCAGTACTTC. As protein: CASSQGADYEQYF.